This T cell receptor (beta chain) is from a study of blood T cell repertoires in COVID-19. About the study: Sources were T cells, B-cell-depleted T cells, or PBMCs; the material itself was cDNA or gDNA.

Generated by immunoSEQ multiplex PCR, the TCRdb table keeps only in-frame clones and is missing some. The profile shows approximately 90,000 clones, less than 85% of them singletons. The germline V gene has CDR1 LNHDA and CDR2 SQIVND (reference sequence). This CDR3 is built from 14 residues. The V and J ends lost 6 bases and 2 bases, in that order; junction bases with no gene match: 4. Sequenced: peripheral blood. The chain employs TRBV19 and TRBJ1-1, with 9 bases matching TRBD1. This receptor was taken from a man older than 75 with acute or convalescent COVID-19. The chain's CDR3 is CASRRTGENTEAFF. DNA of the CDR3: TGTGCCAGTAGGCGGACAGGGGAAAACACTGAAGCTTTCTTT.